The sequence of this T cell receptor beta chain was determined in a study of regulatory T cells in long-lasting Graves disease. Study-level findings and limits: Persistent disease samples used TRBV28, TRBJ1-2 and TRBJ2-5 preferentially.

Time point given: newly diagnosed GD, antithyroid drugs for less than 3 months. Extracted PBMC RNA gave rise to the TCR library. Relying on iRepertoire HTBI primers and Arm-PCR of CDR3 regions, the team built TCR beta libraries. TCRdb independently ran MiXCR on the multiplex PCR reads; one entry per CDR3 protein. The sample records approximately 350,000 distinct CDR3 sequences, approximately 10% being singletons. This clonotype appeared many times. The antigen remains undetermined. CDR1 DFQATT and CDR2 SNEGSKA come from the germline V gene (reference sequence). The CDR3 is 17 residues long. V shed 1 base and J 1 base; nucleotides not matched to a gene: 7. These same data were also listed under a study on T cells in Graves' hyperthyroidism and ophthalmopathy. This second study notes: First-round RT-PCR targeting the TCR CDR3 was performed with the HTBI primer set. Blood also contained most expanded thyroid clonotypes above 0.001.

The gene calls are TRBV20-1 and TRBJ2-2, with 9 bases that match TRBD1. The TCR was taken from a young woman with Graves disease. The specimen was peripheral blood mononuclear cells (PBMCs), collected at new diagnosis, from a patient treated with antithyroid drugs. CDR3 residues: CSARGGGTGKNTGELFF. CDR3 nucleotides: TGCAGTGCTAGAGGAGGCGGGACAGGGAAGAACACCGGGGAGCTGTTTTTT.